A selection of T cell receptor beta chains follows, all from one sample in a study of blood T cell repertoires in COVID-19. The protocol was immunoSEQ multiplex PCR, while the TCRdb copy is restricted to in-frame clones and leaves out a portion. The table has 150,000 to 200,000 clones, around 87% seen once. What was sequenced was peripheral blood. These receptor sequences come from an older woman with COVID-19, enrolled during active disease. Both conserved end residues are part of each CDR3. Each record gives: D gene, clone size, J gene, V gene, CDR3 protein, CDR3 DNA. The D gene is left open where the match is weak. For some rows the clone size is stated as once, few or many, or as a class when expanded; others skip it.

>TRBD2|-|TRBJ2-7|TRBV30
CAWSPRDYGEQYF
TGTGCCTGGAGTCCCCGGGACTACGGCGAGCAGTACTTC
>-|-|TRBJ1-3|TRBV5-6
CASSLYTGNTIYF
TGTGCCAGCAGCTTGTATACTGGAAACACCATATATTTT
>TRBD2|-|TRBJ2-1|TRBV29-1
CSVVLAGFYNEQFF
TGCAGCGTTGTCCTAGCGGGATTCTACAATGAGCAGTTCTTC
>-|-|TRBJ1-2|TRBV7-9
CASRSYEVSYGYTF
TGTGCCAGCAGGTCATATGAGGTCTCCTATGGCTACACCTTC
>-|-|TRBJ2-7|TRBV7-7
CASSLGSGTHYEQYF
TGTGCTAGCAGCTTAGGTTCCGGGACACACTACGAGCAGTACTTC
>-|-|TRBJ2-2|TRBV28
CASSFGSTGELFF
TGTGCCAGCAGTTTCGGTTCCACCGGGGAGCTGTTTTTT
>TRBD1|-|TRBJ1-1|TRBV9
CASSARQGRAFF
TGTGCCAGCAGCGCGAGACAGGGTCGGGCTTTCTTT
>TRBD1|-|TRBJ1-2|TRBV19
CASSISGQGFGYTF
TGTGCCAGTAGTATCTCGGGACAGGGCTTTGGCTACACCTTC
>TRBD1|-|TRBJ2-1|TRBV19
CASSIRRDRGYNEQFF
TGTGCCAGTAGTATCCGCCGGGACAGGGGATACAATGAGCAGTTCTTC
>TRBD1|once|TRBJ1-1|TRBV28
CASSPQDRGEAFF
TGTGCCAGCAGTCCGCAAGACAGGGGGGAAGCTTTCTTT
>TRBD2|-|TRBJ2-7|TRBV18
CASSPGLADLYEQYF
TGTGCCAGCTCACCCGGACTAGCGGATCTCTACGAGCAGTACTTC